A selection of T cell receptor beta chains follows, all from one sample in a study of PD-L1 blockade in urothelial cancer. The assay was immunoSEQ multiplex PCR, and TCRdb's table has in-frame clones only and misses some. Among some 30,000 clones listed, 87% were seen once. The material was PBMCs, obtained around atezolizumab (anti-PD-L1) treatment. The receptors here all came from a man aged 45 to 65 with urothelial cancer. Each CDR3 is given with its conserved first and last residue. The D gene is left open where the match is weak. Size is stated for part of the rows, as once, few or many counts, or as a class when the clone is expanded.

v_gene	j_gene	len	abundance	d_gene	CDR3aa
TRBV5-3	TRBJ1-4	19	-	-	CARSSQQGRIGATNEKLFF
TRBV19	TRBJ2-2	14	once	-	CASSITSNTGELFF
TRBV27	TRBJ1-1	17	-	TRBD1	CASSLLGQGHGDAEAFF
TRBV28	TRBJ2-3	15	-	TRBD1	CASSLRQGYTDTQYF
TRBV5-1	TRBJ2-1	15	-	TRBD1	CASSLAGQARKGQFF
TRBV15	TRBJ2-1	17	-	-	CATSSLGAGDPYNEQFF
TRBV18	TRBJ1-1	16	-	-	CASSPPQSGPNTEAFF
TRBV29-1	TRBJ1-3	14	-	-	CSVEVPGAGNTIYF
TRBV6-1	TRBJ2-7	13	once	-	CASSPYSSYEQYF
TRBV5-4	TRBJ2-5	13	-	-	CASRSWTQETQYF
TRBV2	TRBJ2-1	16	-	TRBD2	CASRLNSGGFGNEQFF
TRBV28	TRBJ2-3	15	-	-	CASSLPLGRTDTQYF
TRBV25-1	TRBJ1-6	15	-	-	CASSSGFSYNSPLHF
TRBV6-5	TRBJ1-1	14	-	TRBD1	CASSYGTVSTEAFF
TRBV7-2	TRBJ2-7	16	-	-	CASSLEPPGIRGEQYF
TRBV9	TRBJ2-3	19	once	TRBD1	CASSVGIGTGGNRADTQYF
TRBV9	TRBJ1-2	15	-	TRBD1	CASSGQGARVSGYTF
TRBV5-1	TRBJ1-6	16	-	TRBD1	CASSRTGGVRNSPLHF
TRBV25-1	TRBJ1-5	13	-	-	CASSEVGDQPQHF
TRBV19	TRBJ2-2	16	-	TRBD2	CASSTPLGLVAGELFF
TRBV11-2	TRBJ2-1	15	-	TRBD2	CASSRGRTSGNEQFF
TRBV9	TRBJ1-2	16	-	-	CASSGGVGGGTYGYTF
TRBV7-9	TRBJ2-5	14	-	-	CASSLASVRETQYF
TRBV30	TRBJ1-3	14	-	TRBD1	CAWSPDRGRNTIYF
TRBV7-6	TRBJ2-1	17	-	TRBD2	CASSPVISGGAYNEQFF
TRBV11-3	TRBJ2-2	15	-	TRBD2	CASSLTIAGTGELFF
TRBV6-5	TRBJ1-6	15	-	-	CASSNSLITNSPLHF
TRBV7-9	TRBJ1-5	17	-	TRBD1	CASSFIGRGHSNQPQHF
TRBV10-3	TRBJ1-5	15	-	-	CAISRDNLSNQPQHF
TRBV6-6	TRBJ2-7	12	-	TRBD1	CASSLGTGEQYF
TRBV6-1	TRBJ1-1	14	-	TRBD1	CASSGTGAASEAFF
TRBV5-1	TRBJ2-3	15	once	-	CASFKERPVTDTQYF
TRBV5-4	TRBJ2-2	16	-	TRBD2	CASSGISGGSTGELFF
TRBV28	TRBJ2-7	14	-	-	CASSLGGEAYEQYF
TRBV11-2	TRBJ1-5	13	-	-	CASSLNRDQPQHF
TRBV30	TRBJ2-1	15	-	TRBD2	CAWSLMVAGNSEQFF
TRBV30	TRBJ2-7	15	-	TRBD1	CAWTPRAGGGHEQYF
TRBV14	TRBJ2-7	14	-	TRBD2	CASRATSGSYEQYF
TRBV2	TRBJ2-2	20	-	TRBD2	CASSERTSGGLTIHTGELFF
TRBV29-1	TRBJ1-2	11	few	TRBD1	CSGRQGDGYTF
TRBV30	TRBJ2-2	15	-	-	CAWSHWNRVAGELFF
TRBV7-6	TRBJ2-1	19	-	TRBD2	CASSLTGTSGGFSYNEQFF
TRBV5-5	TRBJ2-5	13	-	-	CASSIGREETQYF
TRBV11-2	TRBJ2-7	16	-	-	CASSSNRAQIFYEQYF
TRBV19	TRBJ1-1	15	-	-	CASSISGTPNTEAFF
TRBV4-2	TRBJ1-6	15	medium-sized	-	CASSQEEGRQSPLHF
TRBV5-1	TRBJ1-1	14	-	-	CASSLVGENTEAFF